These 30 T cell receptor beta chains share one sample of origin, sequenced in a study of blood T cell repertoires in COVID-19. The repertoire was sequenced with immunoSEQ multiplex PCR; TCRdb's copy has only in-frame clones and lacks some. The table shows 65,000 to 85,000 clones, with about 90% occurring only once. Specimen: peripheral blood. The receptors stem from a human donor in a cohort sampled during active COVID-19.

This chain uses TRBV2 with TRBJ1-5; unclear D gene. V was cut by 5 bases and J by 2 bases, with 19 bases left in between. CDR3 length equals 17 residues. Germline values: CDR1 SNHLY, CDR2 FYNNEI. CDR3 nucleotide sequence: TGTGCCAGCAGTACCTTAGGGCGGGGAATGGGCAATCAGCCCCAGCATTTT. Translated, it gives CASSTLGRGMGNQPQHF.

The rearrangement links TRBV29-1 to TRBJ2-1; TRBD2 matches 10 bases. J was trimmed by 1 base and V by 6 bases; bases with no gene match: 9. The CDR3 has 16 amino acids. Per germline, CDR1 SQVTM and CDR2 ANQGSEA. The CDR3 region is CSVDKRTSGSYNEQFF. The CDR3 DNA reads as TGCAGCGTCGACAAGCGGACTAGCGGATCCTACAATGAGCAGTTCTTC.

The rearrangement joins TRBV4-3 to TRBJ2-3, with no clear D. The CDR3 has 15 amino acids. CDR1 and CDR2 (germline): LGHNA, YSLEER. V was cut by 5 bases and J by 1 base, with 13 bases left in between. The CDR3 DNA sequence: TGCGCCAGCAGCTCCCGGGTGGGTGGCACAGATACGCAGTATTTT. This sequence encodes CASSSRVGGTDTQYF.

This chain uses TRBV10-1 with TRBJ2-7; 11 bases fit TRBD1. Germline V gives CDR1 WNHNN, CDR2 SYGVQD (reference sequence). The CDR3 sequence is 14 residues long. V was clipped by 6 bases and J by 1 base; unmatched bases: 2. CDR3 in amino acids: CASSGTGGSYEQYF. Written as DNA, the CDR3 is TGCGCCAGCAGCGGGACAGGGGGTTCCTACGAGCAGTACTTC.

This clone occurred once. The CDR3 is CASSLFTGGSGNTIYF. The CDR3 bases are TGCGCCAGCAGCTTGTTCACAGGGGGCTCTGGAAACACCATATATTTT. The V call is TRBV5-1, the J call TRBJ1-3, with 8 nucleotides matching TRBD1. Germline assignment: CDR1 SGHRS and CDR2 YFSETQ. The trim removed 1 base at V and 0 bases at J, leaving 3 bases unmatched. CDR3 length: 16 amino acids.

The chain carries TRBV6-9 and TRBJ1-5; a possible D gene is TRBD1 (6 bases). The germline CDR1 and CDR2 sequences are MNHGY and SVAAGI. V was trimmed by 9 bases and J by 0 bases, leaving 12 bases between them. This CDR3 region has 14 residues. The CDR3 reads CARSRGPSNQPQHF. For the CDR3, the DNA is TGTGCCAGATCCAGGGGCCCTAGCAATCAGCCCCAGCATTTT.

This sequence joins TRBV7-9 and TRBJ2-4; 7 bases fit TRBD1. From germline, CDR1 is SEHNR and CDR2 FQNEAQ (reference sequence). The CDR3 runs to 14 residues. V shed 1 base, J shed 8 bases, and the junction held 5 bases outside the gene matches. The CDR3: CASSLEGGIYIQYF. CDR3 nucleotide sequence: TGTGCCAGCAGCTTAGAAGGGGGCATCTACATTCAGTACTTC.

The chain couples TRBV19 to TRBJ1-3; 8 bases line up with TRBD1. The CDR3 loop spans 14 amino acids. The V gene end was trimmed by 7 bases and the J gene end by 7 bases; junction bases not matched to a gene: 9. CDR1 is LNHDA, CDR2 SQIVND, per germline (reference sequence). CDR3 in amino acids: CASMMTGEYNTIYF. DNA of the CDR3: TGTGCCAGTATGATGACAGGGGAGTACAACACCATATATTTT.

This sequence joins TRBV2 and TRBJ1-4, with 8 bases matching TRBD1. Germline V gene lookup returns CDR1 SNHLY and CDR2 FYNNEI. Trimming took 7 bases from V and 6 from J; bases not matched to a gene: 16. This CDR3 is built from 17 residues. CDR3 residues: CASTVRPPGQVYEKLFF. The CDR3 nucleotides read TGTGCCAGCACCGTTCGCCCCCCGGGACAGGTTTATGAAAAACTGTTTTTT.

This chain links TRBV6-5 with TRBJ2-2, with D maybe TRBD2 (6 bases). Trimming stripped 8 bases from V and 4 bases from J, with 17 bases between. The CDR3 is made up of 15 amino acids. CDR1 is MNHEY and CDR2 is SVGAGI in the germline V gene. The CDR3 is CASGHGGSGTGELFF. The CDR3 coding sequence is TGTGCCAGCGGCCACGGGGGAAGTGGCACCGGGGAGCTGTTTTTT.

The rearrangement links TRBV27 to TRBJ1-1; TRBD1 might be the D (6 bases). Germline CDR1 and CDR2: MNHEY and SMNVEV (reference sequence). The CDR3 extends over 14 amino acids. Trimming left V 9 bases short and J 1 base short, with 15 bases between. The CDR3 spells CASRGGGANTEAFF. The CDR3 DNA sequence: TGTGCCAGTAGGGGAGGGGGAGCGAACACTGAAGCTTTCTTT.

This rearrangement joins TRBV19 to TRBJ2-1, with a weak D call TRBD1 (6 bases). The length of the CDR3 is 12 residues. From germline, CDR1 is LNHDA and CDR2 SQIVND (reference sequence). Trimming cost V 7 bases and J 9 bases, with 13 bases left between them. The CDR3 nucleotides are TGTGCCAGTATGGCCTTAGGGGGTGAGCAGTTCTTC. It translates to CASMALGGEQFF.

The chain uses TRBV19 and TRBJ1-2; D unclear. The V end was cut by 3 bases, the J end by 8 bases, with 16 bases between. The CDR3 consists of 14 residues. Germline V gives CDR1 LNHDA, CDR2 SQIVND (reference sequence). DNA for the CDR3: TGTGCCAGTAGTATCTATGCGTGGGCACCCGGCTACACCTTC. Translation: CASSIYAWAPGYTF.

The V call is TRBV27, the J call TRBJ1-2, with 11 bases matching TRBD1. This CDR3 region has 15 residues. Germline V gene lookup returns CDR1 MNHEY and CDR2 SMNVEV (reference sequence). J lost 5 bases, V lost 0 bases, and 2 bases had no gene match. The CDR3 sequence is CASSLSDRGLYGYTF. The CDR3 DNA sequence: TGTGCCAGCAGTTTATCGGACAGGGGGCTATATGGCTACACCTTC.

The V gene is TRBV19, the J gene TRBJ1-2; the match to TRBD1 covers 8 bases. The V and J ends lost 5 bases and 5 bases, in that order; junction bases with no gene match: 10. This CDR3 is 15 amino acids long. CDR1 LNHDA and CDR2 SQIVND come from the germline V gene (reference sequence). CDR3 DNA: TGTGCCAGTAGTGTCCAGGGGGCTAAAGGATATGGCTACACCTTC. This gives the protein CASSVQGAKGYGYTF.

V and J are TRBV6-6 and TRBJ2-7, with D possibly TRBD2 on 5 matching bases. V shed 5 bases and J shed 9 bases, with 14 bases lying between them. Germline V gene data show CDR1 as MNHNY and CDR2 as SVGAGI (reference sequence). There are 12 residues in the CDR3. DNA of the CDR3: TGTGCCAGCAGTCCAGGACCAAGCGGGCAGTACTTC. It yields the protein CASSPGPSGQYF.

The genes are TRBV18 and TRBJ1-1; D is uncertain. Per germline, CDR1 KGHSH and CDR2 LQKENI. With 4 bases removed from V and 5 bases from J, the gap between germline ends came to 11 bases. The CDR3 has 13 residues. The CDR3 here is CASSQIAETEAFF. CDR3 bases: TGTGCCAGCTCACAGATAGCGGAAACTGAAGCTTTCTTT.

The rearrangement joins TRBV27 to TRBJ1-5; D is unclear. CDR1 MNHEY and CDR2 SMNVEV come from the germline V gene (reference sequence). The V end lost 6 bases, the J end lost 3 bases, and 21 bases lay between the germline ends. CDR3 size: 17 residues. The CDR3 nucleotides read TGTGCCAGCAGACCCCACCGAGGCAGATTGGACAATCAGCCCCAGCATTTT. It translates to CASRPHRGRLDNQPQHF.

The rearrangement joins TRBV7-2 to TRBJ1-2; 8 bases fit TRBD1. Germline V gene sequence: CDR1 SGHTA, CDR2 FQGNSA. Trimming removed 4 bases from V and 0 bases from J; junction bases left unmatched: 7. The CDR3 spans 16 residues. The CDR3 DNA sequence: TGTGCCAGCAGCTCCCAGGGGGCAGTAGCTAACTATGGCTACACCTTC. This gives the protein CASSSQGAVANYGYTF.

The chain links TRBV5-1 to TRBJ2-7; 9 nucleotides line up with TRBD1. V was pared by 3 bases and J by 6 bases, with 7 bases of the junction left unmatched. The CDR3 spans 14 residues. The V gene's germline CDR1 is SGHRS and CDR2 YFSETQ. CDR3 sequence reads: CASSWGDREGEQYF. The CDR3 DNA follows: TGCGCCAGCAGCTGGGGGGACAGGGAGGGCGAGCAGTACTTC.

This clone was recorded only once. The rearrangement links TRBV25-1 to TRBJ1-6; D gene uncertain. With 2 bases removed from V and 7 bases from J, the gap between germline ends came to 9 bases. There are 14 residues in the CDR3. From germline, CDR1 is MGHDK and CDR2 SYGVNS. The CDR3 DNA is TGTGCCAGCAGTGAAGGGTCGAGGAATTCACCCCTCCACTTT. Amino acids: CASSEGSRNSPLHF.

This chain uses TRBV28 with TRBJ1-6; D is undetermined. Germline CDR1 MDHEN, CDR2 SYDVKM. The CDR3 loop spans 16 amino acids. With 3 bases removed from V and 0 bases from J, the gap between germline ends came to 9 bases. CDR3 bases: TGTGCCAGCAGTTTCGTCTCTAGCTCCTATAATTCACCCCTCCACTTT. Protein: CASSFVSSSYNSPLHF.

The chain links TRBV29-1 to TRBJ2-4; 7 positions match TRBD1. J lost 3 bases, V lost 6 bases, and 5 bases had no gene match. The CDR3 is 13 amino acids. Germline loops: CDR1 SQVTM, CDR2 ANQGSEA. The CDR3 nucleotides read TGCAGCGTCTCGACAGGGTACAAAAACATTCAGTACTTC. Protein: CSVSTGYKNIQYF.

The CDR3 nucleotides read TGTGCCAGCAGGGTGGGCAGCAATCAGCCCCAGCATTTT. Translated, it gives CASRVGSNQPQHF. J is TRBJ1-5 and V is TRBV28, with D unresolved. Trimming took off 6 bases at V and 1 base at J, with 7 bases between the two ends. The germline CDR1 and CDR2 sequences are MDHEN and SYDVKM. The CDR3 has 13 residues.

The chain links TRBV5-1 to TRBJ1-1; 9 bases line up with TRBD1. V lost 4 bases to trimming and J lost 11 bases; unmatched junction nucleotides: 15. This CDR3 region has 15 residues. Per germline, CDR1 SGHRS and CDR2 YFSETQ. The CDR3 DNA is TGCGCCAGCAGCCCCCCGGACAGGGGTGCGGTTGAGGCTTTCTTT. Its protein is CASSPPDRGAVEAFF.

The chain combines TRBV5-4 with TRBJ1-1; a weak D match, TRBD1 (6 bases). Per germline, CDR1 SGHNT and CDR2 YYREEE (reference sequence). The CDR3 covers 17 residues. V lost 5 bases to trimming and J lost 1 base, with 21 bases between them. The CDR3 protein is CASSSGGGLRANTEAFF. CDR3 nucleotides: TGTGCCAGCAGTTCGGGGGGCGGTTTGCGGGCGAACACTGAAGCTTTCTTT. The full variable domain, in which reference TRBV5-4 and TRBJ1-1 provide the parts outside the CDR3, is ETGVTQSPTHLIKTRGQQVTLRCSSQSGHNTVSWYQQALGQGPQFIFQYYREEENGRGNFPPRFSGLQFPNYSSELNVNALELDDSALYLCASSSGGGLRANTEAFFGQGTRLTVV.

The V gene is TRBV7-9, the J gene TRBJ2-7, with TRBD1 matching 7 bases. Germline V gene data show CDR1 as SEHNR and CDR2 as FQNEAQ (reference sequence). The CDR3 is made up of 15 amino acids. Trimming at V came to 1 base and at J to 2 bases, leaving 5 bases not matched to a gene. The CDR3 spells CASSLDHQGAYEQYF. CDR3 nucleotides: TGTGCCAGCAGCTTAGATCATCAGGGGGCCTACGAGCAGTACTTC.

This clone was seen a single time. The V call is TRBV7-3, the J call TRBJ2-3; 11 nucleotides agree with TRBD2. The J segment lost 4 bases and the V segment lost 5 bases, leaving 5 bases of the junction unmatched. There are 15 residues in the CDR3. The germline V gene encodes CDR1 SGHTA and CDR2 FQGTGA. CDR3 sequence: CASSIGLAGPDTQYF. The CDR3 DNA reads TGTGCCAGCAGCATTGGACTAGCGGGCCCAGATACGCAGTATTTT. The entire variable domain, with the rest obtained from reference TRBV7-3 and TRBJ2-3, is as follows: GAGVSQTPSNKVTEKGKYVELRCDPISGHTALYWYRQSLGQGPEFLIYFQGTGAADDSGLPNDRFFAVRPEGSVSTLKIQRTERGDSAVYLCASSIGLAGPDTQYFGPGTRLTVL.

This chain uses TRBV19 with TRBJ2-5; 7 bases fit TRBD2. Per germline, CDR1 LNHDA and CDR2 SQIVND (reference sequence). This CDR3 has 15 amino acids. Trimming took 6 bases from V and 0 from J; bases not matched to a gene: 7. The CDR3 region is CASRRGGAHQETQYF. CDR3 nucleotide sequence: TGTGCCAGTAGGAGGGGAGGGGCGCACCAAGAGACCCAGTACTTC.

The chain is built from TRBV5-1 and TRBJ1-1, with D hard to call. V lost 0 bases to trimming and J lost 4 bases, with 10 bases between them. Germline V gene sequence: CDR1 SGHRS, CDR2 YFSETQ. CDR3 length equals 14 residues. CDR3 DNA: TGCGCCAGCAGCTTGGACTGGGAGGGCACTGAAGCTTTCTTT. Translated, it gives CASSLDWEGTEAFF.